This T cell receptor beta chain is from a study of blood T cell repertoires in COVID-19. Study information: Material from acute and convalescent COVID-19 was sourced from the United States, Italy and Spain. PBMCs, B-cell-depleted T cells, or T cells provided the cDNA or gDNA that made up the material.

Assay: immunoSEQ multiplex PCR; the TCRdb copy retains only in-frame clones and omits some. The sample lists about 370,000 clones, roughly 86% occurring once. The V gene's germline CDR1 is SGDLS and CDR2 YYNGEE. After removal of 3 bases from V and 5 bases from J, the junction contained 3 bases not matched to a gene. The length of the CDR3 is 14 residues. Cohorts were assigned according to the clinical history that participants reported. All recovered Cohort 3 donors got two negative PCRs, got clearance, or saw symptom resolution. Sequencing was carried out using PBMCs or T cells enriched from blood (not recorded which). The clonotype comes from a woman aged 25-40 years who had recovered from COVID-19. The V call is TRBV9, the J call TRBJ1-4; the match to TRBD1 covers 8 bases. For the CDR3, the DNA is TGTGCCAGCAGCGCGGACAGGGAAAATGAAAAACTGTTTTTT. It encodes CASSADRENEKLFF.